One and the same sample provided the 9 T cell receptor beta chains below, sequenced in a study of response to subunit inactivated influenza vaccine. TCRdb re-called the RT-PCR reads with MiXCR, one entry per CDR3 protein. The sample gives hundreds of thousands of distinct CDR3 sequences, 15% to 18% of which show up once; more than 9% is in the top ten. This material consisted of PBMCs from blood, taken about 12 days after vaccination. All receptors derive from a man between 45 and 60 years old who received an inactivated influenza vaccine.

CDR3 residues: CASSSQGQGGEQYF. CDR3 coding DNA: TGTGCCAGCAGCTCCCAAGGACAGGGGGGCGAGCAGTACTTC. J is TRBJ2-7 and V is TRBV7-2; 10 nucleotides match TRBD1. The CDR3 runs to 14 residues. Unmatched junction bases numbered 6, after V lost 4 bases and J lost 6 bases. CDR1 and CDR2 from the germline V gene are SGHTA and FQGNSA.

This chain uses TRBV12-3 or TRBV12-4 with TRBJ2-7; 12 positions agree with TRBD2. There are 15 residues in the CDR3. V lost 2 bases to trimming and J lost 6 bases; unmatched junction nucleotides: 5. The CDR3 sequence: CASSLLAGGLSEQYF. For the CDR3, the DNA is TGTGCCAGCAGTTTACTAGCGGGGGGGCTATCCGAGCAGTACTTC.

This clonotype occurred a few times. The chain employs TRBV12-3 or TRBV12-4 and TRBJ1-1, with D uncertain. This CDR3 spans 14 amino acids. Trimming removed 3 bases at V and 5 bases at J, with 13 bases between. This chain's CDR3 is CASSLGAAGTEAFF. CDR3 DNA: TGTGCCAGCAGTTTGGGAGCTGCGGGAACTGAAGCTTTCTTT.

This clonotype was detected ten times or more. V is TRBV12-3 or TRBV12-4 and J is TRBJ1-2, with a tentative D call TRBD1 (5 bases). The CDR3 covers 13 residues. Trimming left V 5 bases short and J 4 bases short, with 11 bases between. CDR3 sequence reads: CASSRQGSYGYTF. The CDR3 DNA follows: TGTGCCAGCAGTCGTCAGGGATCCTATGGCTACACCTTC.

This clonotype showed up just a few times. The chain has TRBV3-1 and TRBJ2-3; 7 bases are shared with TRBD2. CDR1 LGHDT and CDR2 YNNKEL come from the germline V gene (reference sequence). The V and J ends lost 4 bases and 3 bases, in that order; junction bases with no gene match: 10. This CDR3 has 16 amino acids. DNA for the CDR3: TGTGCCAGCAGCCCCTCGGGGGGAGGGCCTACAGATACGCAGTATTTT. Amino acid sequence: CASSPSGGGPTDTQYF.

This clonotype was counted only a few times. CDR3 region: CASSSVEGTGGANVLTF. The CDR3 DNA sequence: TGCGCCAGCAGCTCAGTGGAGGGGACTGGCGGGGCCAACGTCCTGACTTTC. The chain joins TRBV5-1 to TRBJ2-6, with D maybe TRBD2 (6 bases). This CDR3 region has 17 residues. Trimming stripped 3 bases from V and 4 bases from J, with 17 bases between. CDR1 SGHRS and CDR2 YFSETQ come from the germline V gene.

The CDR3 DNA reads as TGTGCCAGCAGCCAACTGGCCCCACCCCGGTCGGAAGCTTTCTTT. Encoded protein: CASSQLAPPRSEAFF. This chain connects TRBV21-1 to TRBJ1-1; the tabulated D call, TRBD1, remains unverified against the DNA. TRBV21-1 is marked as a pseudogene. The CDR3 covers 15 residues.

The rearrangement links TRBV29-1 to TRBJ2-7, with D possibly matching TRBD1 (6 bases). The CDR3 is 13 amino acids. The V and J ends lost 6 bases and 0 bases respectively, with 12 bases between them. Germline-derived CDR1 and CDR2 are SQVTM and ANQGSEA. CDR3 nucleotide sequence: TGCAGCGTAAGACAGGTGCTCTCCTACGAGCAGTACTTC. It is translated as CSVRQVLSYEQYF.

The chain carries TRBV10-3 and TRBJ1-1; D might be TRBD1 (5 bases). Trimming removed 0 bases at V and 4 bases at J, with 9 bases between. The germline gives CDR1 ENHRY, CDR2 SYGVKD. The CDR3 contains 14 residues. This chain's CDR3 is CAISESYGATEAFF. CDR3 bases: TGTGCCATCAGTGAGTCGTACGGGGCCACTGAAGCTTTCTTT.